This is a list of T cell receptor beta chains from one sample in a study of cytomegalovirus exposure and HLA in healthy donors. Sequencing used immunoSEQ multiplex PCR; TCRdb keeps in-frame clones, though not all of them. This sample contains 100,000 to 150,000 clones. Source material: PBMCs. These receptors originate from a middle-aged woman in good health and CMV-seronegative. CDR3s include the opening cysteine and the closing phenylalanine or tryptophan. Fields, in order: V gene, D gene, CDR3 length, J gene, CDR3 protein, CDR3 DNA. D genes are given only for firm matches.

v_call: TRBV18
d_call: .
cdr3_length: 15
j_call: TRBJ2-3
cdr3_aa: CASSPPTVSTDTQYF
cdr3_nt: TGTGCCAGCTCACCACCAACAGTTAGCACAGATACGCAGTATTTT

v_call: TRBV10-2
d_call: .
cdr3_length: 14
j_call: TRBJ1-1
cdr3_aa: CASRGGVGNTEAFF
cdr3_nt: TGCGCCAGCAGAGGCGGGGTGGGGAACACTGAAGCTTTCTTT

v_call: TRBV2
d_call: .
cdr3_length: 14
j_call: TRBJ1-2
cdr3_aa: CASSELRDSDGYTF
cdr3_nt: TGTGCCAGCAGTGAACTCAGGGACTCGGATGGCTACACCTTC

v_call: TRBV4-2
d_call: TRBD2
cdr3_length: 15
j_call: TRBJ2-7
cdr3_aa: CASSQEILAGMEQYF
cdr3_nt: TGTGCCAGCAGCCAAGAGATTCTAGCGGGGATGGAGCAGTACTTC

v_call: TRBV27
d_call: TRBD1
cdr3_length: 15
j_call: TRBJ1-4
cdr3_aa: CASSGSGGANEKLFF
cdr3_nt: TGTGCCAGCAGCGGGTCAGGGGGAGCTAATGAAAAACTGTTTTTT

v_call: TRBV19
d_call: .
cdr3_length: 16
j_call: TRBJ1-2
cdr3_aa: CASSIVSLGGDYGYTF
cdr3_nt: TGTGCCAGTAGTATAGTCTCCCTGGGAGGGGACTATGGCTACACCTTC

v_call: TRBV11-2
d_call: .
cdr3_length: 14
j_call: TRBJ2-3
cdr3_aa: CASTPPYSTDTQYF
cdr3_nt: TGTGCCAGCACCCCCCCTTATAGCACAGATACGCAGTATTTT

v_call: TRBV2
d_call: TRBD1
cdr3_length: 15
j_call: TRBJ1-2
cdr3_aa: CASSEAQGQAYGYTF
cdr3_nt: TGTGCCAGCAGTGAAGCGCAGGGACAGGCTTATGGCTACACTTTC

v_call: TRBV7-9
d_call: .
cdr3_length: 13
j_call: TRBJ2-2
cdr3_aa: CASSFQYTGELFF
cdr3_nt: TGTGCCAGCAGCTTCCAGTACACCGGGGAGCTGTTTTTT

v_call: TRBV19
d_call: TRBD1
cdr3_length: 14
j_call: TRBJ1-3
cdr3_aa: CASGQGASGNTIYF
cdr3_nt: TGTGCCAGCGGACAGGGGGCTTCAGGAAACACCATATATTTT

v_call: TRBV7-2
d_call: .
cdr3_length: 14
j_call: TRBJ2-7
cdr3_aa: CASSTTSSAYEQYF
cdr3_nt: TGTGCCAGCAGCACAACCTCAAGCGCCTACGAGCAGTACTTC

v_call: TRBV7-3
d_call: TRBD2
cdr3_length: 15
j_call: TRBJ2-5
cdr3_aa: CASSSGLAGQETQYF
cdr3_nt: TGTGCCAGCAGCTCCGGACTAGCGGGACAAGAGACCCAGTACTTC

v_call: TRBV10-3
d_call: TRBD1
cdr3_length: 16
j_call: TRBJ2-5
cdr3_aa: CAISEPPDRVRETQYF
cdr3_nt: TGTGCCATCAGTGAGCCCCCGGACAGGGTGAGAGAGACCCAGTACTTC

v_call: TRBV27
d_call: .
cdr3_length: 12
j_call: TRBJ2-7
cdr3_aa: CASSLSSYEQYF
cdr3_nt: TGTGCCAGCAGTTTGAGCTCCTACGAGCAGTACTTC

v_call: TRBV19
d_call: .
cdr3_length: 15
j_call: TRBJ2-5
cdr3_aa: CASSWGRQGVETQYF
cdr3_nt: TGTGCCAGTTCGTGGGGGAGGCAGGGAGTTGAGACCCAGTACTTC

v_call: TRBV7-2
d_call: TRBD1
cdr3_length: 16
j_call: TRBJ2-2
cdr3_aa: CASSPPRTGSTGELFF
cdr3_nt: TGTGCCAGCAGCCCGCCCAGGACAGGGTCTACCGGGGAGCTGTTTTTT

v_call: TRBV6-6
d_call: TRBD1
cdr3_length: 14
j_call: TRBJ1-1
cdr3_aa: CASRLQGTDTEAFF
cdr3_nt: TGTGCCAGCAGGCTACAGGGGACGGACACTGAAGCTTTCTTT

v_call: TRBV15
d_call: .
cdr3_length: 15
j_call: TRBJ1-4
cdr3_aa: CATSTRAATNEKLFF
cdr3_nt: TGTGCCACCAGCACCAGGGCAGCAACTAATGAAAAACTGTTTTTT